These 27 T cell receptor beta chains came from one sample sequenced in a study of PD-L1 blockade in urothelial cancer. Time point here: peripheral blood 6 weeks after treatment start. The assay was immunoSEQ multiplex PCR, and TCRdb's table has in-frame clones only and misses some. This table has about 120,000 clones, around 89% appearing once. The source was PBMCs, collected around atezolizumab (anti-PD-L1) treatment. The receptors stem from a man in his 60s with urothelial cancer.

J is TRBJ1-1 and V is TRBV12-1; TRBD1, the table's D call, lacks a check against the DNA. TRBV12-1 is annotated as a pseudogene. The CDR3 covers 17 residues. In nucleotides, the CDR3 is TGTGCCAGCAGCTCGGGGCGACAGGGTTCCTTGAACACTGAAGCTTTCTTT. Residues: CASSSGRQGSLNTEAFF.

V is TRBV7-9 and J is TRBJ1-2, with D perhaps matching TRBD1 (6 bases). CDR1 SEHNR and CDR2 FQNEAQ come from the germline V gene (reference sequence). The V end lost 7 bases, the J end lost 7 bases, and 10 bases lay between the germline ends. The CDR3 is 11 amino acids. CDR3 sequence (DNA): TGTGCCAGCACCCGGGGGGCTGGCTACACCTTC. Its protein is CASTRGAGYTF.

The chain carries TRBV19 and TRBJ2-7; 7 nucleotides agree with TRBD1. Losses at the gene ends were 8 bases for V and 0 bases for J; bases not matched to a gene: 10. Germline CDR1 and CDR2: LNHDA and SQIVND (reference sequence). The CDR3 totals 15 residues. The CDR3 sequence is CASRPTGPLSYEQYF. For the CDR3, the DNA is TGTGCCAGTCGCCCGACAGGGCCTCTCTCCTACGAGCAGTACTTC.

This chain connects TRBV9 to TRBJ2-1, with 8 nucleotides matching TRBD1. Germline V gene sequence: CDR1 SGDLS, CDR2 YYNGEE. V lost 1 base, J lost 15 bases, and 9 bases stayed unmatched. The CDR3 is 13 amino acids. The CDR3 region has the DNA TGTGCCAGCAGCGTACAGGGGGCGCGGGGAATGTTCTTC. It is translated as CASSVQGARGMFF. Drawing the rest from reference TRBV9 and TRBJ2-1, the complete variable domain is DSGVTQTPKHLITATGQRVTLRCSPRSGDLSVYWYQQSLDQGLQFLIQYYNGEERAKGNILERFSAQQFPDLHSELNLSSLELGDSALYFCASSVQGARGMFFGPGTRLTVL.

The chain has TRBV7-8 and TRBJ1-4; D remains ambiguous. Trimming stripped 3 bases from V and 11 bases from J, with 7 bases between. The V gene's germline CDR1 is SGHVS and CDR2 FQNEAQ. The CDR3 totals 11 residues. The CDR3 loop is CASSFAGKLFF. CDR3 bases: TGTGCCAGCAGCTTCGCGGGGAAACTGTTTTTT.

The rearrangement uses TRBV5-6 and TRBJ2-5; D not resolved. The V end was cut by 3 bases, the J end by 4 bases, with 7 bases between. Germline values: CDR1 SGHDT, CDR2 YYEEEE. This CDR3 is 12 amino acids long. The CDR3 sequence is CASSWAGETQYF. In DNA, the CDR3 is TGTGCCAGCAGCTGGGCTGGAGAGACCCAGTACTTC.

This clone was observed a single time. This chain connects TRBV28 to TRBJ2-3, with D tentatively TRBD1 (5 bases). CDR3 length equals 16 residues. Germline CDR1 MDHEN, CDR2 SYDVKM. The V gene lost 6 bases and the J gene lost 1 base, with 17 bases spanning the gap. CDR3 region: CASSLYQGIGTDTQYF. In DNA, the CDR3 is TGTGCCAGCAGCCTATACCAGGGTATCGGCACAGATACGCAGTATTTT. Filled out from reference TRBV28 and TRBJ2-3, the complete variable domain reads DVKVTQSSRYLVKRTGEKVFLECVQDMDHENMFWYRQDPGLGLRLIYFSYDVKMKEKGDIPEGYSVSREKKERFSLILESASTNQTSMYLCASSLYQGIGTDTQYFGPGTRLTVL.

This chain uses TRBV2 with TRBJ1-1; D might be TRBD1 (5 bases). Per germline, CDR1 SNHLY and CDR2 FYNNEI. The V end was cut by 6 bases, the J end by 3 bases, with 11 bases between. This CDR3 is built from 13 residues. Here the CDR3 DNA reads TGTGCCAGCAGGGGGGTAGCGGACACTGAAGCTTTCTTT. Translated, it gives CASRGVADTEAFF.

The chain employs TRBV5-1 and TRBJ2-7; 8 bases line up with TRBD2. Germline V lookup: CDR1 SGHRS, CDR2 YFSETQ. The CDR3 runs 16 residues. V trimming: 4 bases; J trimming: 2 bases; junction bases outside the gene matches: 11. The CDR3 DNA sequence: TGCGCCAGCAGCCTGAATCAGGCTAGCGGGCCCTACGAGCAGTACTTC. Encoded protein: CASSLNQASGPYEQYF.

The CDR3 coding sequence is TGTGCCAGTAGTATAGAGAGCGGGGGGATCTATGGCTACACCTTC. It is translated as CASSIESGGIYGYTF. This rearrangement joins TRBV19 to TRBJ1-2, with D possibly being TRBD1 (5 bases). V dropped 0 bases and J dropped 4 bases, with 12 bases sitting between them. The V gene's germline CDR1 is LNHDA and CDR2 SQIVND (reference sequence). The CDR3 is 15 residues long.

The gene calls are TRBV30 and TRBJ1-5, with TRBD1 as a possible D gene (5 bases). The V gene lost 1 base and the J gene lost 0 bases, with 13 bases spanning the gap. Germline V CDR1 and CDR2: GTSNPN, SVGIG (reference sequence). The CDR3 sequence is 16 residues long. The CDR3 here is CAWSEGQSDSNQPQHF. The CDR3 coding sequence is TGTGCCTGGAGTGAGGGGCAGTCAGATAGCAATCAGCCCCAGCATTTT.

This rearrangement joins TRBV28 to TRBJ1-2, with D maybe TRBD1 (6 bases). V lost 1 base to trimming and J lost 3 bases, with 9 bases between them. The germline V gene encodes CDR1 MDHEN and CDR2 SYDVKM. This CDR3 is built from 14 residues. The CDR3 DNA is TGTGCCAGCAGTTTATTAGACAGGTACTATGGCTACACCTTC. The encoded protein is CASSLLDRYYGYTF.

V gene TRBV15 combines with J gene TRBJ2-1; 7 bases map to TRBD2. The CDR3 loop spans 14 amino acids. J lost 7 bases, V lost 1 base, and 4 bases had no gene match. Germline V lookup: CDR1 LNHNV, CDR2 YYDKDF (reference sequence). The CDR3 sequence: CATSRGRGGNEQFF. CDR3 bases: TGTGCCACCAGCAGAGGAAGGGGAGGGAATGAGCAGTTCTTC.

The chain links TRBV7-9 to TRBJ2-7, with 7 bases that match TRBD2. The V and J ends lost 11 bases and 7 bases, in that order; junction bases with no gene match: 5. There are 10 residues in the CDR3. Germline lookup yields CDR1 SEHNR and CDR2 FQNEAQ (reference sequence). The CDR3 is CAWGGGEQYF. For the CDR3, the DNA is TGTGCCTGGGGGGGAGGGGAGCAGTACTTC.

The V call is TRBV29-1, the J call TRBJ2-3; D call uncertain. V shed 7 bases and J shed 1 base, with 6 bases lying between them. The CDR3 totals 11 residues. Germline V CDR1 and CDR2: SQVTM, ANQGSEA. The CDR3 coding sequence is TGCAGCGCTGGAGGCACAGATACGCAGTATTTT. Amino acid sequence: CSAGGTDTQYF.

The chain is built from TRBV7-2 and TRBJ2-3, with no clear D. This CDR3 contains 15 residues. V was clipped by 4 bases and J by 2 bases, with 13 bases between them. In germline, CDR1 is SGHTA, CDR2 FQGNSA. The DNA of the CDR3 is TGTGCCAGCAGCTCCGGGTCCTTGTTCACAGATACGCAGTATTTT. Encoded protein: CASSSGSLFTDTQYF.

J is TRBJ1-1 and V is TRBV30, with D possibly being TRBD1 (5 bases). Germline V CDR1 and CDR2: GTSNPN, SVGIG (reference sequence). This CDR3 is built from 14 residues. The V end lost 5 bases, the J end lost 1 base, and 14 bases lay between the germline ends. CDR3 residues: CAWAKGRGNTEAFF. The DNA of the CDR3 is TGTGCCTGGGCTAAGGGGAGGGGGAACACTGAAGCTTTCTTT. Full variable domain (remainder filled in from reference TRBV30 and TRBJ1-1): SQTIHQWPATLVQPVGSPLSLECTVEGTSNPNLYWYRQAAGRGLQLLFYSVGIGQISSEVPQNLSASRPQDRQFILSSKKLLLSDSGFYLCAWAKGRGNTEAFFGQGTRLTVV.

V is TRBV6-5 and J is TRBJ2-1; tentative D call: TRBD2 (7 bases). The CDR3 extends over 16 amino acids. V dropped 0 bases and J dropped 4 bases, with 13 bases sitting between them. Germline V lookup: CDR1 MNHEY, CDR2 SVGAGI. The chain's CDR3 is CASSYSKGGLYNEQFF. The CDR3 region has the DNA TGTGCCAGCAGTTACTCGAAGGGGGGGTTATACAATGAGCAGTTCTTC.

The J gene is TRBJ2-2, the V gene TRBV7-3, with TRBD1 matching over 9 bases. The CDR3 is made up of 16 amino acids. Germline CDR1 SGHTA, CDR2 FQGTGA. The V segment lost 4 bases and the J segment 0 bases; nucleotides outside the gene matches: 3. CDR3 residues: CASSSTGGANTGELFF. DNA of the CDR3: TGTGCCAGCAGCTCTACAGGGGGCGCGAACACCGGGGAGCTGTTTTTT.

The chain has TRBV12-5 and TRBJ2-3, with 13 positions matching TRBD2. This CDR3 is built from 16 residues. CDR1 is LGHNT, CDR2 FRNRAP, per germline. The V gene end was trimmed by 4 bases and the J gene end by 3 bases; junction bases not matched to a gene: 4. The CDR3 DNA is TGTGCTAGTGGTTGGGGGACTAGCGGGGTAACAGATACGCAGTATTTT. It encodes CASGWGTSGVTDTQYF.

This chain connects TRBV11-3 to TRBJ2-1; D is ambiguous. The CDR3 is 14 residues long. Germline CDR1 SGHNT, CDR2 YENEEA. V lost 1 base, J lost 7 bases, and 11 bases lay in between. CDR3 loop: CASSLGLSDNEQFF. CDR3 DNA sequence: TGTGCCAGCAGCTTAGGGCTTTCCGATAATGAGCAGTTCTTC.

V usage is TRBV9 and J usage is TRBJ1-4; D might be TRBD1 (5 bases). Looked up from germline, CDR1 is SGDLS and CDR2 is YYNGEE. Trimming pared 0 bases from V and 4 bases from J, leaving 7 bases between. The CDR3 is 14 residues long. CDR3 DNA: TGTGCCAGCAGCGTAGGACAGAGTAATGAAAAACTGTTTTTT. Translating gives CASSVGQSNEKLFF.

The chain's CDR3 is CASSQETGTDYGYTF. The DNA for the CDR3 is TGCGCCAGCAGCCAAGAGACAGGGACGGACTATGGCTACACCTTC. This chain joins TRBV4-3 and TRBJ1-2; 7 positions match TRBD1. The junction had 4 bases not matched to a gene; V was cut back by 0 bases and J by 3 bases. Per germline, CDR1 LGHNA and CDR2 YSLEER. CDR3 size: 15 residues.

V and J are TRBV19 and TRBJ2-1; 8 bases agree with TRBD1. Germline loops: CDR1 LNHDA, CDR2 SQIVND (reference sequence). The CDR3 extends over 14 amino acids. With V trimmed by 0 bases and J by 6 bases, 1 base remained unmatched. This chain's CDR3 is CASSIEQGANEQFF. CDR3 DNA sequence: TGTGCCAGTAGTATAGAGCAGGGGGCCAATGAGCAGTTCTTC.

The chain is built from TRBV4-3 and TRBJ2-5; TRBD2 matches at 8 bases. Germline V gives CDR1 LGHNA, CDR2 YSLEER. After removal of 1 base from V and 6 bases from J, the junction contained 7 bases not matched to a gene. The CDR3 contains 15 residues. CDR3 loop: CASSQASGGGKTQYF. CDR3 DNA: TGCGCCAGCAGCCAAGCAAGCGGGGGTGGGAAGACCCAGTACTTC.

This chain joins TRBV5-4 and TRBJ2-2; TRBD1 aligns across 10 bases. CDR1 SGHNT and CDR2 YYREEE come from the germline V gene (reference sequence). Germline trimming cut 6 bases from V and 4 bases from J; bases unmatched to any gene: 9. This CDR3 region has 16 residues. CDR3 in amino acids: CASKNRDRGSTGELFF. CDR3 coding DNA: TGTGCCAGCAAGAACCGGGACAGGGGATCCACCGGGGAGCTGTTTTTT.

This rearrangement joins TRBV28 to TRBJ1-6; TRBD1 aligns across 10 bases. From germline, CDR1 is MDHEN and CDR2 SYDVKM. The CDR3 has 18 residues. The ends lost 4 bases at V and 3 bases at J; junction bases unmatched: 9. In DNA, the CDR3 is TGTGCCAGCAGTTCCGGGACAGGGGCCTATAACTATAATTCACCCCTCCACTTT. Encoded protein: CASSSGTGAYNYNSPLHF.